The 32 T cell receptor beta chains reported below all come from one sample, sequenced in a study of Graves' ophthalmopathy and Graves' hyperthyroidism. Using RNA transcripts, the TCR beta CDR3 regions were amplified. Following a first-round RT-PCR that used HTBI primers, a second-round multiplex PCR was carried out. MiXCR, applied by TCRdb to the multiplex PCR reads, yields one record per CDR3 protein. The sample holds more than 1,000,000 distinct CDR3 sequences; 35% to 40% are singletons and the top ten take around 10%. The sample consisted of peripheral blood or thyroid tissue (not recorded which). All receptors derive from an adult man with Graves' hyperthyroidism.

The table lists this clonotype with many counts. The chain joins TRBV20-1 to TRBJ2-5, with 7 bases lining up with TRBD2. Germline V gives CDR1 DFQATT, CDR2 SNEGSKA (reference sequence). The CDR3 extends over 13 amino acids. The CDR3 reads CSLGGRAQETQYF. The CDR3 nucleotides read TGCAGCTTAGGAGGGAGGGCTCAAGAGACCCAGTACTTC.

V gene TRBV6-1 combines with J gene TRBJ2-6; TRBD1 agrees at 11 bases. The CDR3 is made up of 18 amino acids. Germline assignment: CDR1 MNHNS and CDR2 SASEGT. The junction had 7 bases not matched to a gene; V was cut back by 2 bases and J by 4 bases. The CDR3 sequence is CASSEIGQGAAGANVLTF. The CDR3 nucleotides read TGTGCCAGCAGTGAAATCGGACAGGGGGCCGCCGGGGCCAACGTCCTGACTTTC.

The genes are TRBV10-3 and TRBJ2-5, with D possibly TRBD2 on 6 matching bases. V shed 11 bases and J shed 3 bases, with 13 bases lying between them. The germline V gene encodes CDR1 ENHRY and CDR2 SYGVKD. This CDR3 region has 12 residues. CDR3 bases: TGTGCCGGCGGGGAGGAAGAAGAGACCCAGTACTTC. Translating it yields CAGGEEEETQYF.

This clonotype was seen at least ten times. The gene calls are TRBV6-5 and TRBJ2-5; D could derive from TRBD1 or TRBD2 (5 bases each). Between the trimmed V and J ends, which lost 0 bases and 5 bases, there was a span of 10 bases. The CDR3 has 14 amino acids. Germline CDR1 MNHEY, CDR2 SVGAGI. The CDR3 coding sequence is TGTGCCAGCAGTTACTCGACGGGGACGGAGACCCAGTACTTC. Translating gives CASSYSTGTETQYF.

The genes are TRBV19 and TRBJ2-2; the match to TRBD1 covers 10 bases. CDR3 length: 18 amino acids. J was trimmed by 5 bases and V by 10 bases; bases with no gene match: 19. Germline assignment: CDR1 LNHDA and CDR2 SQIVND (reference sequence). For the CDR3, the DNA is TGTGCCACCCAATATGGGACCGGGACAGGGGTTATAACCGGGGAGCTGTTTTTT. Amino acids: CATQYGTGTGVITGELFF.

Concerning this clonotype itself: Germline is not matched at one junction end, which may reflect a read error. The chain combines TRBV10-3 with TRBJ2-7; 9 nucleotides align to TRBD2. The CDR3 sequence is 15 residues long. Germline CDR1 and CDR2: ENHRY and SYGVKD. CDR3 nucleotides: TGTGCCAGCAGTGACGGACTAGCGAGTCCTTACGAGCAGTACTTC. This sequence encodes CASSDGLASPYEQYF.

The chain recombines TRBV15 with TRBJ2-1; 7 positions agree with TRBD2. CDR1 is LNHNV, CDR2 YYDKDF, per germline (reference sequence). Trimming removed 7 bases from V and 7 bases from J; junction bases left unmatched: 7. The CDR3 is 13 residues long. CDR3 region: CATTRTSINEQFF. CDR3 bases: TGTGCCACCACCCGGACTAGTATTAATGAGCAGTTCTTC.

For this clonotype: This may come from a read error, since a much larger clone is one base off. The chain has TRBV6-6 and TRBJ1-1, with D perhaps TRBD1 (5 bases). Germline CDR1 MNHNY, CDR2 SVGAGI (reference sequence). The CDR3 consists of 15 residues. CDR3 coding DNA: TGTGCCAGCAGATACTCGTTACATCAGGGCCATGAAGCTTTCTTT. Its translation: CASRYSLHQGHEAFF.

V is TRBV20-1 and J is TRBJ2-7; 11 positions match TRBD2. The CDR3 has 18 residues. From germline, CDR1 is DFQATT and CDR2 SNEGSKA (reference sequence). The V and J ends lost 0 bases and 1 base, in that order; junction bases with no gene match: 11. The chain's CDR3 is CSARDLVRLAGGSYEQYF. In DNA form, the CDR3 reads TGCAGTGCTAGAGATCTCGTGCGGCTAGCGGGAGGTTCCTACGAGCAGTACTTC.

The chain carries TRBV2 and TRBJ1-1; 10 bases fit TRBD1. Trimming removed 5 bases from V and 1 base from J; junction bases left unmatched: 10. The CDR3 contains 17 residues. Germline-derived CDR1 and CDR2 are SNHLY and FYNNEI. The chain's CDR3 is CASSSARDRGRNTEAFF. In DNA form, the CDR3 reads TGTGCCAGCAGTTCCGCCCGGGACAGGGGAAGGAACACTGAAGCTTTCTTT.

The chain combines TRBV6-2 or TRBV6-3 with TRBJ2-7; D is ambiguous. Germline CDR1 reads MNHEY; CDR2 reads SVGEGT. V was cut by 0 bases and J by 2 bases, with 11 bases left in between. CDR3 size: 15 residues. The CDR3 spells CASSYSGIRTYEQYF. In DNA form, the CDR3 reads TGTGCCAGCAGTTACTCCGGCATTCGAACCTACGAGCAGTACTTC.

The J gene is TRBJ2-1, the V gene TRBV10-3, with 8 nucleotides matching TRBD2. V was pared by 3 bases and J by 10 bases, with 2 bases of the junction left unmatched. In germline, CDR1 is ENHRY, CDR2 SYGVKD. CDR3 length: 12 amino acids. The CDR3 loop reads CAISDRGGEQFF. The CDR3 DNA reads TGTGCCATCAGTGACCGGGGGGGCGAGCAGTTCTTC.

The genes are TRBV7-2 and TRBJ2-5; 7 positions match TRBD2. The CDR3 sequence is 15 residues long. V shed 5 bases and J 4 bases; nucleotides not matched to a gene: 10. The germline V gene has CDR1 SGHTA and CDR2 FQGNSA. The CDR3 sequence is CASSAQSGGGETQYF. CDR3 bases: TGTGCCAGCAGCGCGCAGAGTGGCGGGGGAGAGACCCAGTACTTC.

The sample holds a few counts of this clonotype. The CDR3 sequence is CASSSRPHTGGLSYEQYF. The DNA of the CDR3 is TGTGCCAGCAGTTCCCGACCCCATACAGGGGGTTTATCCTACGAGCAGTACTTC. This chain joins TRBV5-6 and TRBJ2-7, with 8 nucleotides matching TRBD1. Per germline, CDR1 SGHDT and CDR2 YYEEEE. CDR3 size: 18 residues. Trimming cost V 5 bases and J 1 base; bases outside gene matches: 17.

The chain uses TRBV6-5 and TRBJ1-2; 7 bases map to TRBD1. CDR3 length equals 17 residues. Per the germline V gene, CDR1 is MNHEY and CDR2 is SVGAGI. The V and J ends lost 2 bases and 4 bases, in that order; junction bases with no gene match: 13. The CDR3 DNA reads as TGTGCCAGCAGTTACACGGGCATGACAGGGATAGGCTATGGCTACACCTTC. Translating it yields CASSYTGMTGIGYGYTF.

The sample holds many counts of this clonotype. The V and J genes are TRBV29-1 and TRBJ1-1; no clear D. The length of the CDR3 is 11 residues. Trimming cost V 7 bases and J 11 bases, with 17 bases left between them. Per germline, CDR1 SQVTM and CDR2 ANQGSEA. CDR3 loop: CSAEGPLGAFF. CDR3 nucleotides: TGCAGCGCCGAGGGCCCCCTTGGTGCTTTCTTT.

This clonotype was seen more than once but under ten times. This chain uses TRBV5-1 with TRBJ2-7, with D perhaps TRBD1 (5 bases). From germline, CDR1 is SGHRS and CDR2 YFSETQ. Between the trimmed V and J ends, which lost 3 bases and 5 bases, there was a span of 21 bases. There are 16 residues in the CDR3. The CDR3 spells CASSSNQGEWANEQYF. DNA for the CDR3: TGCGCCAGCAGCTCTAACCAGGGTGAATGGGCAAACGAGCAGTACTTC.

The genes are TRBV4-3 and TRBJ1-2, with a weak D call TRBD1 (5 bases). The CDR3 has 16 residues. CDR1 is LGHNA, CDR2 YSLEER, per germline. Trimming stripped 0 bases from V and 3 bases from J, with 14 bases between. The CDR3 spells CASSQDYLQGDYGYTF. The CDR3 nucleotides read TGCGCCAGCAGCCAAGATTACCTCCAGGGCGACTATGGCTACACCTTC.

This clonotype was counted at least ten times. V usage is TRBV24-1 and J usage is TRBJ1-4, with 8 nucleotides matching TRBD1. The V gene end was trimmed by 4 bases and the J gene end by 0 bases; junction bases not matched to a gene: 6. The germline CDR1 and CDR2 sequences are KGHDR and SFDVKD. This CDR3 comprises 17 residues. CDR3: CATSEGQGVSTNEKLFF. Here the CDR3 DNA reads TGTGCCACCAGTGAAGGACAGGGTGTATCAACTAATGAAAAACTGTTTTTT.

This clonotype was detected only a few times. This chain links TRBV12-3 or TRBV12-4 with TRBJ2-2; a possible D gene is TRBD1 (5 bases). The CDR3 sequence is 13 residues long. The V and J ends lost 5 bases and 7 bases respectively, with 11 bases between them. This chain's CDR3 is CASSTAGYGELFF. The CDR3 coding sequence is TGTGCCAGCAGTACCGCAGGGTACGGGGAGCTGTTTTTT.

For this clonotype: A much larger clone lies one base from this, so it may be a read error. V usage is TRBV11-2 and J usage is TRBJ1-3; 7 bases agree with TRBD1. This CDR3 comprises 16 residues. Germline lookup yields CDR1 SGHAT and CDR2 FQNNGV. Unmatched junction bases numbered 9, after V lost 3 bases and J lost 4 bases. The DNA of the CDR3 is TGTGCCAGCAGCTTGTGGCAGGGGGGGCGCGGAAACACCATATATTTT. Translation gives CASSLWQGGRGNTIYF.

This clonotype was seen many times. V and J are TRBV6-5 and TRBJ1-6, with D unclear. The CDR3 has 15 residues. V was clipped by 6 bases and J by 6 bases, with 15 bases between them. CDR1 and CDR2 (germline): MNHEY, SVGAGI. CDR3 nucleotides: TGTGCCAGCAGCTTAGTCAGCTTACTTAATTCACCCCTCCACTTT. Amino acid sequence: CASSLVSLLNSPLHF.

Ten or more counts support this clonotype. The chain uses TRBV12-3 or TRBV12-4 and TRBJ1-2, with 7 positions matching TRBD1. The CDR3 is 13 residues long. V trimming: 5 bases; J trimming: 9 bases; junction bases outside the gene matches: 9. The CDR3 is CASSPRGRGSYTF. DNA for the CDR3: TGTGCCAGCAGTCCAAGGGGGCGCGGGAGCTACACCTTC.

The sample holds many counts of this clonotype. The chain recombines TRBV20-1 with TRBJ2-7, with a tentative D call TRBD1 (5 bases). Germline CDR1 is DFQATT and CDR2 is SNEGSKA (reference sequence). V shed 5 bases and J shed 6 bases, with 20 bases lying between them. The CDR3 covers 14 residues. CDR3 region: CSARYDSASGEQYF. The CDR3 bases are TGCAGTGCTCGATACGACAGCGCCTCGGGCGAGCAGTACTTC.

This clonotype occurred many times. This chain uses TRBV15 with TRBJ1-2; tentatively, D is TRBD1 (6 bases). The CDR3 consists of 13 residues. V lost 3 bases, J lost 8 bases, and 13 bases lay in between. In germline, CDR1 is LNHNV, CDR2 YYDKDF (reference sequence). The CDR3 coding sequence is TGTGCCACCAGCAGCGGACAGTTCAGCGGCTACACCTTC. Translation: CATSSGQFSGYTF.

The chain combines TRBV7-8 with TRBJ1-1; no reliable D call. CDR3 length: 14 residues. The V gene lost 5 bases and the J gene lost 4 bases, with 14 bases spanning the gap. The germline V gene encodes CDR1 SGHVS and CDR2 FQNEAQ. The CDR3 DNA sequence: TGTGCCAGCAGCCCGACGGTCTCGGGCACTGAAGCTTTCTTT. This sequence encodes CASSPTVSGTEAFF.

This clonotype was counted ten times or more. This chain joins TRBV12-3 or TRBV12-4 and TRBJ1-1, with D maybe TRBD1 (5 bases). V lost 10 bases to trimming and J lost 1 base, with 10 bases between them. The CDR3 loop spans 12 amino acids. CDR3 in DNA: TGTGCCACCAACGGGGGGAACACTGAAGCTTTCTTT. Its translation is CATNGGNTEAFF.

The chain has TRBV7-9 and TRBJ1-2, with 10 nucleotides matching TRBD1. Germline V gives CDR1 SEHNR, CDR2 FQNEAQ (reference sequence). V dropped 3 bases and J dropped 5; count of bases not matched to a gene: 6. The length of the CDR3 is 15 residues. CDR3 sequence: CASSFWDRGRYGYTF. The CDR3 DNA reads TGTGCCAGCAGCTTCTGGGACAGGGGTCGGTATGGCTACACCTTC.

This clonotype was observed at least ten times. J is TRBJ2-7 and V is TRBV29-1; no clear D gene. V gave up 4 bases and J gave up 0 bases, with 16 bases separating them. The CDR3 is 15 amino acids. Per germline, CDR1 SQVTM and CDR2 ANQGSEA. The CDR3 protein is CSVVPLARSSYEQYF. For the CDR3, the DNA is TGCAGCGTTGTCCCCCTCGCCCGAAGCTCCTACGAGCAGTACTTC.

The sample holds a few counts of this clonotype. An end of the junction differs from the germline gene, which may be a read error. V is TRBV10-2 and J is TRBJ1-5, with no clear D. The germline V gene has CDR1 WSHSY and CDR2 SAAADI. This CDR3 contains 16 residues. CDR3 region: CASSPAGQALVSTMHF. CDR3 in DNA: TGTGCCAGCAGTCCTGCCGGGCAGGCCCTTGTTTCCACGATGCATTTT.

There are many counts of this clonotype. This chain uses TRBV3-1 with TRBJ2-7; D not certain. Germline V gene data show CDR1 as LGHDT and CDR2 as YNNKEL (reference sequence). V dropped 1 base and J dropped 3 bases, with 10 bases sitting between them. The CDR3 runs to 14 residues. CDR3 amino acids: CASSQGLSYYEQYF. The CDR3 DNA is TGTGCCAGCAGCCAAGGACTCTCTTACTACGAGCAGTACTTC.

In its sample, this clonotype was seen a few times. The rearrangement uses TRBV9 and TRBJ2-5; weak D call: TRBD2 (7 bases). Trimming cost V 0 bases and J 0 bases, with 18 bases left between them. This CDR3 spans 18 amino acids. From germline, CDR1 is SGDLS and CDR2 YYNGEE. The DNA for the CDR3 is TGTGCCAGCAGCGTAGGAGGGAGGGGGGGCCTTTACCAAGAGACCCAGTACTTC. It codes for CASSVGGRGGLYQETQYF.